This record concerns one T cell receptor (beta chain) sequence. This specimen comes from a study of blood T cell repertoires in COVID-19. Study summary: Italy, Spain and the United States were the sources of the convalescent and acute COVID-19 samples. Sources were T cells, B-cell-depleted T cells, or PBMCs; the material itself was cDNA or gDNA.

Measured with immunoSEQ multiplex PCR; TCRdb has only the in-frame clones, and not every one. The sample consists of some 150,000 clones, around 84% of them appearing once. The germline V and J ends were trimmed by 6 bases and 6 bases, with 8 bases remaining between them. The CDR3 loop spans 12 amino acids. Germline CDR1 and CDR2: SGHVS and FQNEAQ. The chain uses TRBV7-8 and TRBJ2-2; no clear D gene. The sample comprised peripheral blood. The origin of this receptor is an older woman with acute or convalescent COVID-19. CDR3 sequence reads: CASSLPPGELFF. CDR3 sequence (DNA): TGTGCCAGCAGTCTACCCCCCGGGGAGCTGTTTTTT.